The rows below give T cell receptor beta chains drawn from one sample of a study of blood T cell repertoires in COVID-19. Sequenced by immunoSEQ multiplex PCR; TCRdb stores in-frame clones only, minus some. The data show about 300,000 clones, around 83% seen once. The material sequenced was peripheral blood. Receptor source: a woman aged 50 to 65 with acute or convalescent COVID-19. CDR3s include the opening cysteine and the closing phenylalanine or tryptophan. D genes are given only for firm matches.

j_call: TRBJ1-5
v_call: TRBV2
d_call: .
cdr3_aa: CASSPSNQPQHF

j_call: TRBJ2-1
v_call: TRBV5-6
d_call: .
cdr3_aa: CASSLAGQRYNEQFF

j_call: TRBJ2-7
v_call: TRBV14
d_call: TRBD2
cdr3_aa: CASSPSGSRYEQYF

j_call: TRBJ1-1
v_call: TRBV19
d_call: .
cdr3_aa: CASSDQGNTEAFF

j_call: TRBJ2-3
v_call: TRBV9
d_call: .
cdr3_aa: CASSLGQSTDTQYF

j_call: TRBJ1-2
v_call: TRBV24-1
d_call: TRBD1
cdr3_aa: CATSESGGVGYTF

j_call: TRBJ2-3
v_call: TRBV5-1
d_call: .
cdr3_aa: CASSEGSGSTDTQYF

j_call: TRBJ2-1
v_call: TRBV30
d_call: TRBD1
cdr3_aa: CAWSPGTGIVHNEQFF

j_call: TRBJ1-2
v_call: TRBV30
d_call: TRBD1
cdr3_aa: CAYARGQGASNYGYTF

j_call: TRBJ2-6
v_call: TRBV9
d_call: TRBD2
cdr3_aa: CASSGGTSGGSGANVLTF

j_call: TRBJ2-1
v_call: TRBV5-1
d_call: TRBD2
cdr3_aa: CASSPGRDYFYNEQFF

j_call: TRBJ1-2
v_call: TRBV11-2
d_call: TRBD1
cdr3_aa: CASSTHRGRYGYTF

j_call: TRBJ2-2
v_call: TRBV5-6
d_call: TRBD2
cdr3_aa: CASSLAGGGTGELFF

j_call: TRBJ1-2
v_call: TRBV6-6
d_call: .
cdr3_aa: CASSYSGRETYGYTF

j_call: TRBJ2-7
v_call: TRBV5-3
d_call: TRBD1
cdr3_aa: CARRRSRQGMHEQYF

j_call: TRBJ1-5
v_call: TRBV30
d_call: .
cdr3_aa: CAWNQGTQPQHF

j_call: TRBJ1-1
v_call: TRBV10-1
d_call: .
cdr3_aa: CASSLGTSAEAFF

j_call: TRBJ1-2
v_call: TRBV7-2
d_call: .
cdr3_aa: CASSLGAGGGYGYTF

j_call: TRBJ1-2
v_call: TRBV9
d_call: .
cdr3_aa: CASSVGGSEYGYTF

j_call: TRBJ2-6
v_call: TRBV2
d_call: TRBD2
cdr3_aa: CASSEGRGYSGANVLTF

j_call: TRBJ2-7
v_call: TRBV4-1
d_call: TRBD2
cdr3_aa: CASSQESGSLEQYF

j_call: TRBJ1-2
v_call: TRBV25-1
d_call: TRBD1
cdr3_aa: CASSVRPWTGAGYTF

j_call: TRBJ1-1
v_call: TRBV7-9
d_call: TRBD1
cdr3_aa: CASSLGDRGTEAFF

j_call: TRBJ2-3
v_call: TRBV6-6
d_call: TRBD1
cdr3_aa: CASSTETGGPGRGSGDTQYF

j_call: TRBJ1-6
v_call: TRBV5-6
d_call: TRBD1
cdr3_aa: CASSVGTGTSNSPLHF

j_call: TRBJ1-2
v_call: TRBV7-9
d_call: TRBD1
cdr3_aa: CASSHNDDRGSGYTF

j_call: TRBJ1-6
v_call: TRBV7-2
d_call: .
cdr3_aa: CASSPRGGTNSPLHF

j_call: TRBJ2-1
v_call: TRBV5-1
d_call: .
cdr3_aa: CASSLGPAGSSYNEQFF

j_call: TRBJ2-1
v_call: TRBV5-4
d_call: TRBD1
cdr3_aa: CASSLSRGPSLYNEQFF

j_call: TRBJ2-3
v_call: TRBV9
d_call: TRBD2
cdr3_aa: CASSVGPAGDTDTQYF

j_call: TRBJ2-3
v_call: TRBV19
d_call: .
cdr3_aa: CASIGGRRDTQYF

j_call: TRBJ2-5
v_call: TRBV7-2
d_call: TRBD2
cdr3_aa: CASRGGGQETQYF

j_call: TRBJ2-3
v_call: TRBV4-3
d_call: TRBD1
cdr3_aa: CASSQPDRADTQYF

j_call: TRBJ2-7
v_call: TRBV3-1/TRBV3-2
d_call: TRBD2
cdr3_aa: CASSQGTSSYEQYF

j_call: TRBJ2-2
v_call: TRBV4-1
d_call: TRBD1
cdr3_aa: CASSQLGTGNTGELFF

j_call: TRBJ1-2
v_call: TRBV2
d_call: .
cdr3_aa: CASRFNSGGNYGYTF

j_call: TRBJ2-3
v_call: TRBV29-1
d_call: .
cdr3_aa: CSVGSGVIASTDTQYF

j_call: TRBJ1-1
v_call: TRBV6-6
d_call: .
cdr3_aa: CASSLVSGRGIGGKAFF

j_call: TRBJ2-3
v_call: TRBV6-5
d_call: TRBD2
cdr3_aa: CASSLTLAGLTDTQYF

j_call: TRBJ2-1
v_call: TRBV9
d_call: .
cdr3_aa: CASSVRDNEQFF

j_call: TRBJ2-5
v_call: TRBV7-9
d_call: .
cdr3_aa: CASSLAQTTETQYF

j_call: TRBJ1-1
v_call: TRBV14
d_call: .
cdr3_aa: CASSHTRRDTEAFF

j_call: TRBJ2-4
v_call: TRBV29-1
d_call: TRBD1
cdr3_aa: CSVVDRVNLAKNIQYF